This T cell receptor beta chain emerged from a study of early T cells in non-severe SARS-CoV-2 infection. CDR1 is MDHEN and CDR2 is SYDVKM in the germline V gene. The ends were cut back, 3 bases at V and 3 bases at J, with 18 bases in the middle. The CDR3 is 16 amino acids. Unique molecular identifiers were attached to individual cDNA molecules. TCRdb reanalysed the 5' RACE reads using MiXCR and keeps one entry per CDR3 protein. The sample yields roughly 86,000 distinct CDR3 sequences, around 5.6% seen once. This clonotype has ten or more counts. Specimen: whole blood. The TCR sequence derives from an adult who was a healthcare worker with PCR-confirmed SARS-CoV-2 infection or an uninfected control (not recorded which). The rearrangement uses TRBV28 and TRBJ2-7; TRBD2 is a possible D gene (6 bases). CDR3 bases: TGTGCCAGCAGTTTTACGATGGTGGAGGGAGGCTACGAGCAGTACTTC. It is translated as CASSFTMVEGGYEQYF. The complete variable domain, with remaining parts taken from reference TRBV28 and TRBJ2-7, reads DVKVTQSSRYLVKRTGEKVFLECVQDMDHENMFWYRQDPGLGLRLIYFSYDVKMKEKGDIPEGYSVSREKKERFSLILESASTNQTSMYLCASSFTMVEGGYEQYFGPGTRLTVT.